A selection of T cell receptor beta chains follows, all from one sample in a study of T cells after posttransplantation cyclophosphamide. Only in-frame clones appear in the TCRdb table, and some are missing; sequencing was by immunoSEQ multiplex PCR. The sample yields some 15,000 clones, without any singletons. This specimen was PBMCs, taken after allogeneic stem cell transplant with posttransplant cyclophosphamide. These TCRs come from a female patient in her thirties or forties who received an allogeneic stem cell transplant from an unrelated donor, was CMV-positive, and had acute GVHD only. Among the T cells, some may be from the graft donor. CDR3s include the opening cysteine and the closing phenylalanine or tryptophan. Each record gives: clone size, D gene, V gene, J gene, CDR3 DNA, CDR3 protein. The D gene is left open where the match is weak. For some rows the clone size is stated as once, few or many, or as a class when expanded; others skip it.

clone_size: many; d_call: -; v_call: TRBV5-1; j_call: TRBJ2-2; cdr3_nt: TGCGCCAGCAGCTTGGAGAAACTTGGACTCACCGGGGAGCTGTTTTTT; cdr3_aa: CASSLEKLGLTGELFF
clone_size: many; d_call: -; v_call: TRBV12-1; j_call: TRBJ2-7; cdr3_nt: TGTGCCAGCAGCCCGCCGAGGGGGAATTCGTACGAGCAGTACTTC; cdr3_aa: CASSPPRGNSYEQYF
clone_size: -; d_call: TRBD2; v_call: TRBV19; j_call: TRBJ2-1; cdr3_nt: TGTGCCAGTAGTGTGACTAGCGGGAGCGGGGGAGAGCAGTTCTTC; cdr3_aa: CASSVTSGSGGEQFF
clone_size: few; d_call: -; v_call: TRBV5-1; j_call: TRBJ1-2; cdr3_nt: TGCGCCAGCAGCTTTACAGGAGCTAACTATGGCTACACCTTC; cdr3_aa: CASSFTGANYGYTF
clone_size: -; d_call: -; v_call: TRBV19; j_call: TRBJ1-1; cdr3_nt: TGTGCCAGTAGTATTCGGTATCCCCTGAGTCCCACTGAAGCTTTCTTT; cdr3_aa: CASSIRYPLSPTEAFF
clone_size: few; d_call: TRBD2; v_call: TRBV28; j_call: TRBJ2-5; cdr3_nt: TGTGCCAGCAGTCCGAACCCCGGGACTAGCGGGGTAGAGACCCAGTACTTC; cdr3_aa: CASSPNPGTSGVETQYF
clone_size: -; d_call: TRBD1; v_call: TRBV7-9; j_call: TRBJ1-2; cdr3_nt: TGTGCCAGCAGCCCTGACCAGACAGGGTGGGACTATGGCTACACCTTC; cdr3_aa: CASSPDQTGWDYGYTF
clone_size: many; d_call: -; v_call: TRBV27; j_call: TRBJ1-5; cdr3_nt: TGTGCCAGCAGTTTCTCGCCGAGGGGCAATCAGCCCCAGCATTTT; cdr3_aa: CASSFSPRGNQPQHF
clone_size: few; d_call: -; v_call: TRBV28; j_call: TRBJ2-1; cdr3_nt: TGTGCCAGCAGTCTATACAGAAATGAGCAGTTCTTC; cdr3_aa: CASSLYRNEQFF
clone_size: many; d_call: -; v_call: TRBV6-5; j_call: TRBJ1-2; cdr3_nt: TGTGCCAGCAGCGGACACTCTGATGGCTATGGCTACACCTTC; cdr3_aa: CASSGHSDGYGYTF
clone_size: -; d_call: TRBD2; v_call: TRBV2; j_call: TRBJ2-5; cdr3_nt: TGTGCCAGCCGCCCGGGGGGGACAGAGACCCAGTACTTC; cdr3_aa: CASRPGGTETQYF
clone_size: many; d_call: -; v_call: TRBV2; j_call: TRBJ2-2; cdr3_nt: TGTGCCAGCAGTGGTAGAGGGGAGCTGTTTTTT; cdr3_aa: CASSGRGELFF
clone_size: -; d_call: -; v_call: TRBV5-1; j_call: TRBJ2-7; cdr3_nt: TGCGCCAGCAGCTTGGCAGGCAGGGGCGACGAGCAGTACTTC; cdr3_aa: CASSLAGRGDEQYF